The following is a T cell receptor (beta chain) sequence with its context. This clone is considered medium-sized (0.01 to 0.1%). Its antigen is not yet known. No base quality values were provided; no much bigger clone lies one nucleotide off. As encoded in the germline V gene, CDR1 is SGHDT while CDR2 is YYEEEE. The CDR3 runs 15 residues from the cysteine to the phenylalanine. Only CDR3 DNA remains: 45 bases, in frame from the first base. Trimming costs V 0 bases and J 0 bases, and their ends lie 7 bases apart. The sample is drawn from a study of ipilimumab plus nivolumab after autologous stem cell transplantation (dated by TCRdb to the early 2020s). At the level of the whole study: Trial patients received a median of roughly 5 ipilimumab doses and eight or nine nivolumab doses. The trial enrolled patients with high-risk diffuse large B cell lymphoma, mature T cell lymphoma, or multiple myeloma undergoing autologous transplant. The intent-to-treat population of the trial was made up of 30 to 35 patients. General findings and caveats noted by the study authors: The authors stated that profiles of the T cell receptor repertoire, regulatory T cell phenotype and gut microbiota provided a biologic rationale for studying this approach further. The authors concluded that, as post-transplant consolidation, combined checkpoint inhibition appeared tolerable.

Checkpoint therapy began 14 to 28 days after autologous transplant, with ipilimumab given at 1 mg/kg intravenously on day 1 of selected weeks. The nivolumab dose was 3 mg/kg intravenously, delivered on day 1 of weeks 1, 4, 7, 10, and every two weeks through week 26. The study was a Phase Ib clinical trial testing combined checkpoint inhibition with ipilimumab and nivolumab as consolidation after autologous stem cell transplantation. Libraries were built with the immunoSEQ multiplex PCR assay. Not all clones reach the TCRdb copy of this immuneACCESS table, which keeps in-frame sequences only. Checked studies attribute under half of the gap to unresolved V genes and leave the rest unexplained. The sample yields almost 15,000 clones; approximately 75% were counted once. 10% of the sample is in the top ten clones.

The sample consisted of PBMCs, taken in a trial of ipilimumab plus nivolumab as post-transplant consolidation. This clonotype was obtained from a male donor with primary mediastinal lymphoma. This chain is built from TRBV5-6 and TRBJ1-3; the D gene cannot be named for sure. The CDR3 reads CASSLVGSSGNTIYF. The DNA reads as follows: TGTGCCAGCAGCTTGGTCGGCAGCTCTGGAAACACCATATATTTT.